The entry that follows covers one TCR beta chain sequence. Its specificity is not known. An end of the junction differs from the germline gene, which may be a read error. Distinct nucleotide sequences in the sample also encode this CDR3. Here immunoSEQ multiplex PCR was the method, and the copy in TCRdb shows in-frame clones only, minus some. The sample includes 75,000 to 95,000 clones, about 90% of them seen just once. CDR1 and CDR2 from the germline V gene are MDHEN and SYDVKM. This CDR3 is built from 13 residues. This record belongs to a study of OX40 agonist ivuxolimab in advanced cancers. In the study overall: Patients were treated with ivuxolimab, an agonistic anti-OX40 (CD134) antibody.

Points from the study as a whole: It was not determined which antigens were specifically recognized by the peripheral T cells that had undergone clonal expansion. Certain nonresponders likewise exhibited a low normalized T-cell clonal expansion.

The sample consisted of CD4+ or CD8+ T cells sorted from blood, taken in a trial of the OX40 agonist ivuxolimab. The J gene is TRBJ1-1, the V gene TRBV28, with 9 bases fitting TRBD1. The TCR originated in an adult with an advanced solid tumor such as melanoma, head and neck, liver or kidney cancer. CDR3 nucleotides: TGTGCCAGCAGTCATACAGGGGGCACTGAGGCTTTCTTT. Protein sequence: CASSHTGGTEAFF. Based on the CDR3 plus reference TRBV28 and TRBJ1-1, the full variable domain is DVKVTQSSRYLVKRTGEKVFLECVQDMDHENMFWYRQDPGLGLRLIYFSYDVKMKEKGDIPEGYSVSREKKERFSLILESASTNQTSMYLCASSHTGGTEAFFGQGTRLTVV.